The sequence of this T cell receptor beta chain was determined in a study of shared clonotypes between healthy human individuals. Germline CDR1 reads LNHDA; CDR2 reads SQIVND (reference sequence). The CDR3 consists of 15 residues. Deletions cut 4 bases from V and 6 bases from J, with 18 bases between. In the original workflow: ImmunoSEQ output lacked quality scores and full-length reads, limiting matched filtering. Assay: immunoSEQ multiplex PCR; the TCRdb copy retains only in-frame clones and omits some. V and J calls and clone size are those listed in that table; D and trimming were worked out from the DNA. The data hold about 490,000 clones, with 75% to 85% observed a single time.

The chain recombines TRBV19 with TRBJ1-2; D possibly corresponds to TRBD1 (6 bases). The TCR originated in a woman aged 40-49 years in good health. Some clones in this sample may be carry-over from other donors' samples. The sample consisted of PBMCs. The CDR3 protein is CASSNQGSSSHGYTF. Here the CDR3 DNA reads TGTGCCAGTAGTAACCAGGGGTCGTCCTCCCATGGCTACACCTTC.